These 26 T cell receptor beta chains were sequenced from one sample in a study of T cells in tuberculosis. Clones were read by immunoSEQ multiplex PCR, and TCRdb kept only the in-frame ones, dropping some. The profile shows under 40,000 clones, more than 75% of them singletons. As for time point: new active TB diagnosis, blood taken before or within 7 days of starting treatment. Sample: PBMCs, taken at tuberculosis diagnosis. The receptors stem from an adult with tuberculosis.

This chain connects TRBV10-1 to TRBJ2-1; tentative D call: TRBD2 (5 bases). V was cut by 5 bases and J by 9 bases, with 20 bases left in between. This CDR3 region has 15 residues. The V gene's germline CDR1 is WNHNN and CDR2 SYGVQD (reference sequence). CDR3 in amino acids: CASSRGASWLGEQFF. The CDR3 DNA reads as TGCGCCAGCAGTCGGGGAGCTAGCTGGTTAGGTGAGCAGTTCTTC.

V and J are TRBV27 and TRBJ2-7; TRBD1 matches at 8 bases. This CDR3 is built from 13 residues. The V segment lost 5 bases and the J segment 4 bases; nucleotides outside the gene matches: 4. Germline CDR1 is MNHEY and CDR2 is SMNVEV (reference sequence). The CDR3 spells CASSPGGPYEQYF. Written as DNA, the CDR3 is TGTGCCAGCAGTCCAGGGGGCCCATACGAGCAGTACTTC.

V gene TRBV11-2 combines with J gene TRBJ2-3; perhaps TRBD2 as D (6 bases). This CDR3 is 15 amino acids long. The V and J ends lost 5 bases and 6 bases respectively, with 18 bases between them. Per the germline V gene, CDR1 is SGHAT and CDR2 is FQNNGV. CDR3 DNA sequence: TGTGCCAGCAGCCAAGGCGGGACTGGGGTTGATACGCAGTATTTT. This gives the protein CASSQGGTGVDTQYF.

This rearrangement joins TRBV19 to TRBJ1-2, with D possibly TRBD1 on 6 matching bases. V was trimmed by 3 bases and J by 2 bases, leaving 10 bases between them. The CDR3 contains 14 residues. From germline, CDR1 is LNHDA and CDR2 SQIVND (reference sequence). The CDR3 here is CASSMGQGNYGYTF. CDR3 coding DNA: TGTGCCAGTAGTATGGGCCAGGGGAACTATGGCTACACCTTC.

V is TRBV25-1 and J is TRBJ1-2; D gene uncertain. Germline CDR1 is MGHDK and CDR2 is SYGVNS. The germline V and J ends were trimmed by 0 bases and 2 bases, with 10 bases remaining between them. The CDR3 has 15 amino acids. The CDR3 sequence: CASSEYRRVNYGYTF. The CDR3 DNA reads TGTGCCAGCAGTGAATACCGTAGAGTAAACTATGGCTACACCTTC.

This chain joins TRBV2 and TRBJ2-5; no reliable D call. CDR1 is SNHLY, CDR2 FYNNEI, per germline. The CDR3 runs to 14 residues. Trimming cost V 3 bases and J 1 base, with 9 bases left between them. DNA for the CDR3: TGTGCCAGCAGTGACCCCCCGAGCCAAGAGACCCAGTACTTC. Its translation is CASSDPPSQETQYF.

The J gene is TRBJ2-3, the V gene TRBV5-1; D call uncertain. The CDR3 consists of 14 residues. The germline V gene encodes CDR1 SGHRS and CDR2 YFSETQ. The V gene lost 0 bases and the J gene lost 2 bases, with 7 bases spanning the gap. For the CDR3, the DNA is TGCGCCAGCAGCTTGGCGTCCCTCACAGATACGCAGTATTTT. It encodes CASSLASLTDTQYF.

The chain is built from TRBV7-3 and TRBJ2-5, with 9 bases fitting TRBD1. The CDR3 runs 15 residues. Germline CDR1 is SGHTA and CDR2 is FQGTGA. V was clipped by 5 bases and J by 5 bases; unmatched bases: 9. The CDR3, as DNA: TGTGCCAGCAGCCCCACAGGGGGCGCGGGGGAGACCCAGTACTTC. Translation: CASSPTGGAGETQYF.

The genes are TRBV10-2 and TRBJ2-2; 10 bases map to TRBD2. CDR1 and CDR2 from the germline V gene are WSHSY and SAAADI. Germline trimming cut 10 bases from V and 8 bases from J; bases unmatched to any gene: 25. This CDR3 comprises 19 residues. The CDR3, as DNA: TGCGCCACCGCCGACCCCAGCGGGGGGGCCGGAATCCGGATAGGGGAGCTGTTTTTT. As protein: CATADPSGGAGIRIGELFF.

The rearrangement joins TRBV9 to TRBJ2-1; 7 bases match TRBD2. Germline V CDR1 and CDR2: SGDLS, YYNGEE. The CDR3 has 15 residues. V lost 3 bases and J lost 4; bases outside the gene matches: 7. CDR3 DNA sequence: TGTGCCAGCAGCGGAGAGGGCGGGAGTTACAATGAGCAGTTCTTC. Protein: CASSGEGGSYNEQFF.

V gene TRBV11-2 combines with J gene TRBJ1-6, with 12 bases identical to TRBD1. CDR1 and CDR2 (germline): SGHAT, FQNNGV. V lost 3 bases to trimming and J lost 7 bases; unmatched junction nucleotides: 4. The CDR3 loop spans 16 amino acids. The CDR3 sequence is CASSLGDRGPNSPLHF. DNA of the CDR3: TGTGCCAGCAGCTTGGGGGACAGGGGGCCAAATTCACCCCTCCACTTT. The full variable domain, its missing parts supplied by reference TRBV11-2 and TRBJ1-6, is EAGVAQSPRYKIIEKRQSVAFWCNPISGHATLYWYQQILGQGPKLLIQFQNNGVVDDSQLPKDRFSAERLKGVDSTLKIQPAKLEDSAVYLCASSLGDRGPNSPLHFGNGTRLTVT.

The chain recombines TRBV27 with TRBJ2-1; D might be TRBD1 (6 bases). The CDR3 extends over 14 amino acids. CDR1 is MNHEY and CDR2 is SMNVEV in the germline V gene (reference sequence). V shed 3 bases and J shed 6 bases, with 12 bases lying between them. CDR3 loop: CASSFHPQGNEQFF. The CDR3, as DNA: TGTGCCAGCAGTTTCCACCCACAGGGCAATGAGCAGTTCTTC.

This sequence joins TRBV29-1 and TRBJ1-2; D call uncertain. Germline V lookup: CDR1 SQVTM, CDR2 ANQGSEA. Trimming cost V 3 bases and J 0 bases, with 8 bases left between them. The CDR3 spans 13 residues. The CDR3 nucleotides read TGCAGCGTTGAGGTGGCAGCTAACTATGGCTACACCTTC. Encoded protein: CSVEVAANYGYTF.

The rearrangement links TRBV7-8 to TRBJ2-5; D is undetermined. This CDR3 is 15 amino acids long. Germline CDR1 is SGHVS and CDR2 is FQNEAQ. V lost 4 bases, J lost 5 bases, and 17 bases lay in between. Here the CDR3 DNA reads TGTGCCAGCAGCTCGGCCACTATGTTACGGGAGACCCAGTACTTC. Translating it yields CASSSATMLRETQYF.

J is TRBJ2-2 and V is TRBV10-3; D is undetermined. Between the trimmed V and J ends, which lost 2 bases and 0 bases, there was a span of 7 bases. CDR1 ENHRY and CDR2 SYGVKD come from the germline V gene. This CDR3 contains 15 residues. The CDR3 nucleotides are TGTGCCATCAGTGAGACAGATTCGAACACCGGGGAGCTGTTTTTT. As protein: CAISETDSNTGELFF.

This clone was found once. The chain couples TRBV19 to TRBJ2-1; TRBD1 is a possible D gene (5 bases). This CDR3 comprises 15 residues. The V end was cut by 5 bases, the J end by 6 bases, with 17 bases between. Germline lookup yields CDR1 LNHDA and CDR2 SQIVND (reference sequence). In DNA form, the CDR3 reads TGTGCCAGTAGTGACCCAGGGTTTCTAACCAATGAGCAGTTCTTC. Encoded protein: CASSDPGFLTNEQFF.

The chain combines TRBV28 with TRBJ1-4, with 9 bases matching TRBD1. The CDR3 has 14 residues. The V segment lost 5 bases and the J segment 6 bases; nucleotides outside the gene matches: 4. Germline CDR1 is MDHEN and CDR2 is SYDVKM. In DNA, the CDR3 is TGTGCCAGCAGTGTCACAGGGGGCCATGAAAAACTGTTTTTT. Protein: CASSVTGGHEKLFF.

The V and J genes are TRBV27 and TRBJ1-6, with a weak D call TRBD1 (5 bases). The CDR3 loop spans 12 amino acids. From germline, CDR1 is MNHEY and CDR2 SMNVEV (reference sequence). V shed 4 bases and J shed 11 bases, with 9 bases lying between them. CDR3 protein: CASSWRQTPLHF. In DNA, the CDR3 is TGTGCCAGCAGTTGGCGACAGACACCCCTCCACTTT.

The genes are TRBV18 and TRBJ2-1; the D gene is possibly TRBD2 (6 bases). CDR3 length: 12 residues. Germline lookup yields CDR1 KGHSH and CDR2 LQKENI. V was trimmed by 0 bases and J by 9 bases, leaving 6 bases between them. For the CDR3, the DNA is TGTGCCAGCTCACCACCGCGGGGTGAGCAGTTCTTC. Translated, it gives CASSPPRGEQFF.

V is TRBV7-6 and J is TRBJ1-1; D perhaps matches TRBD1 (5 bases). Trimming stripped 1 base from V and 8 bases from J, with 17 bases between. Germline V gives CDR1 SGHVS, CDR2 FNYEAQ. CDR3 size: 15 residues. This CDR3 is CASSLEVLGEAEAFF. CDR3 sequence (DNA): TGTGCCAGCAGCTTAGAAGTCTTAGGGGAGGCGGAAGCTTTCTTT. Combining the CDR3 with reference TRBV7-6 and TRBJ1-1 gives the whole variable domain GAGVSQSPRYKVTKRGQDVALRCDPISGHVSLYWYRQALGQGPEFLTYFNYEAQQDKSGLPNDRFSAERPEGSISTLTIQRTEQRDSAMYRCASSLEVLGEAEAFFGQGTRLTVV.

This clone was seen more than once but under ten times. The chain is built from TRBV27 and TRBJ1-1, with 7 bases identical to TRBD1. V lost 3 bases, J lost 7 bases, and 2 bases stayed unmatched. Germline-derived CDR1 and CDR2 are MNHEY and SMNVEV (reference sequence). The CDR3 runs to 12 residues. In nucleotides, the CDR3 is TGTGCCAGCAGTTTGAGACAGGGTGAAGCTTTCTTT. Residues: CASSLRQGEAFF.

This chain joins TRBV21-1 and TRBJ1-2; TRBD1, the table's D call, lacks a check against the DNA. TRBV21-1 is designated a pseudogene. This CDR3 spans 15 amino acids. The CDR3: CASSKAGARVNGYTF. In DNA form, the CDR3 reads TGTGCCAGCAGCAAAGCAGGGGCCAGGGTAAATGGCTACACCTTC.

The chain recombines TRBV6-5 with TRBJ2-3; 7 bases align to TRBD1. Germline lookup yields CDR1 MNHEY and CDR2 SVGAGI. This CDR3 has 15 amino acids. With 2 bases clipped from V and 2 bases from J, the junction kept 4 bases outside the gene matches. This chain's CDR3 is CASSYRGLITDTQYF. The CDR3 coding sequence is TGTGCCAGCAGTTACAGGGGGCTGATCACAGATACGCAGTATTTT.

In this sample, this clone turned up a few times. This chain connects TRBV30 to TRBJ2-4, with 7 bases lining up with TRBD1. Trimming took 5 bases from V and 6 from J; bases not matched to a gene: 7. This CDR3 has 13 residues. Germline CDR1 reads GTSNPN; CDR2 reads SVGIG (reference sequence). CDR3: CAWAYGDRNIQYF. The CDR3 DNA follows: TGTGCCTGGGCTTACGGGGACAGAAACATTCAGTACTTC. The full variable domain, rest sourced from reference TRBV30 and TRBJ2-4, is SQTIHQWPATLVQPVGSPLSLECTVEGTSNPNLYWYRQAAGRGLQLLFYSVGIGQISSEVPQNLSASRPQDRQFILSSKKLLLSDSGFYLCAWAYGDRNIQYFGAGTRLSVL.

The V and J genes are TRBV2 and TRBJ1-3; D is unresolved. In germline, CDR1 is SNHLY, CDR2 FYNNEI. The CDR3 has 14 amino acids. V shed 7 bases and J shed 0 bases, with 10 bases lying between them. CDR3: CASKEQFSGNTIYF. The DNA of the CDR3 is TGTGCCAGCAAAGAACAGTTCTCTGGAAACACCATATATTTT.

This clone was detected once. This chain joins TRBV5-1 and TRBJ1-5, with TRBD1 matching over 7 bases. CDR1 and CDR2 from the germline V gene are SGHRS and YFSETQ. This CDR3 region has 14 residues. The V gene end was trimmed by 3 bases and the J gene end by 2 bases; junction bases not matched to a gene: 2. CDR3 sequence (DNA): TGCGCCAGCAGCTCAACAGGGGGCAATCAGCCCCAGCATTTT. It encodes CASSSTGGNQPQHF.